This T cell receptor beta chain was observed in a study of CD8+ T cells in alopecia areata. CDR3 length equals 15 residues. CDR1 is MGHRA, CDR2 YSYEKL, per germline. This clone was observed a few times. A read error may be the cause here, since a much bigger clone is one base away. Other DNA sequences from this sample encode an identical CDR3 as well. The sequencing template was cDNA reverse transcribed from extracted RNA. Here immunoSEQ multiplex PCR was the method, and the copy in TCRdb shows in-frame clones only, minus some. There are some 130,000 clones in the sample; approximately 49% occur only once, and roughly a sixth lies in the top ten.

The rearrangement uses TRBV4-1 and TRBJ2-5; 10 bases line up with TRBD2. Material: CD8+ T cells sorted from blood, obtained at week 0. The sequence came from a human donor with alopecia areata. Here the CDR3 reads CASSQERGGQETQYF. The CDR3 DNA reads TGTGCCAGCAGCCAAGAGCGGGGGGGCCAAGAGACCCAGTACTTC.